Sequencing of this T cell receptor beta chain was carried out in a study of post-analysis software for immune sequencing data. Study summary: Relapsing-remitting, secondary progressive and progressive-relapsing forms of multiple sclerosis all featured among disease courses. Study-wide findings and caveats: Compared with controls, patients showed significantly lower normalized Chao1 diversity. Under the F measure, samples that were prepared in one batch clustered strongly together.

Turning to this clonotype: Its matching antigen is unknown. The junction departs from the called germline gene at one end, perhaps through a read error.

Prepared TCR beta cDNA libraries contained unique molecular identifiers. About 500,000 cDNA molecules were obtained per 1 to 10 million input T cells. TCRdb reprocessed the PCR reads with MiXCR, giving one entry per CDR3 protein. Here the sample spans about 680,000 distinct CDR3 sequences, approximately 60% being singletons. The TCR comes from a girl aged 2-9 years with multiple sclerosis. Sequencing used blood.

The CDR3 bases are TGTGCTAGCAGCTTTGGCAGGGAGGCTTACAATGAGCAGTTCTTC. This encodes CASSFGREAYNEQFF. This sequence joins TRBV7-7 and TRBJ2-1; possible D gene TRBD2, 6 bases. Germline CDR1 SSHAT, CDR2 FNYEAQ (reference sequence). CDR3 length equals 15 residues.